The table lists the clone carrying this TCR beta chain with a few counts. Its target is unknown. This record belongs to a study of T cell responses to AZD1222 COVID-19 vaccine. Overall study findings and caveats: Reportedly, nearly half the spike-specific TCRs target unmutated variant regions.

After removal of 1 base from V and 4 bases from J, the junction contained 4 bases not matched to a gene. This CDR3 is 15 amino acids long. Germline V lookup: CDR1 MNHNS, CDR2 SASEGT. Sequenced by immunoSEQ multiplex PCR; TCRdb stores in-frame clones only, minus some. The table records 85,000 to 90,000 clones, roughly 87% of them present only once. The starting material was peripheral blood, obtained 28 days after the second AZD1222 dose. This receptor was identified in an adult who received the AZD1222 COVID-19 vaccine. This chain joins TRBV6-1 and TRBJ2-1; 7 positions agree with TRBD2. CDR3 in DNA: TGTGCCAGCAGTGAAGTGGGGGGGAAGTACAATGAGCAGTTCTTC. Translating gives CASSEVGGKYNEQFF.